This T cell receptor (beta chain) emerged from a study of blood T cell repertoires in COVID-19. The study drew participants aged about 18 to 89 years from fewer than 30 US areas. Methods used by the authors: Amplification with reference gene primers provided the estimates of nucleated cell counts. Measured with immunoSEQ multiplex PCR; TCRdb has only the in-frame clones, and not every one. V and J calls and clone size come straight from that table; D and trimming were deduced from the DNA. Of around 250,000 clones listed, roughly 80% are singletons. The clonotype originates from a man aged 40-55 years who had been exposed to COVID-19. Material for sequencing was PBMCs or T cells enriched from blood (not recorded which).

The CDR3 nucleotides read TGTGCCTGGAGTCCCGGGACTAGCGTTTTAGATACGCAGTATTTT. Its protein product is CAWSPGTSVLDTQYF. The chain recombines TRBV30 with TRBJ2-3, with 10 bases identical to TRBD2. Germline values: CDR1 GTSNPN, CDR2 SVGIG (reference sequence). The CDR3 loop spans 15 amino acids. Trimming at V came to 2 bases and at J to 5 bases, leaving 7 bases not matched to a gene.